What follows is one T cell receptor beta chain and its context. In germline, CDR1 is SNHLY, CDR2 FYNNEI. J was trimmed by 7 bases and V by 5 bases; bases with no gene match: 11. This CDR3 comprises 15 residues. The data derive from a study of blood T cell repertoires in COVID-19. Only in-frame clones appear in the TCRdb table, and some are missing; sequencing was by immunoSEQ multiplex PCR. The table lists roughly 290,000 clones, 90% of them singletons. The source of this sequence is a woman aged 18-30 years with acute COVID-19. The chain employs TRBV2 and TRBJ1-2, with 9 bases fitting TRBD1. Source material: PBMCs or T cells enriched from blood (not recorded which). CDR3 nucleotides: TGTGCCAGCAGTATCCTCTCAACAGGGGGCCGTGGCTACACCTTC. This translates into CASSILSTGGRGYTF.